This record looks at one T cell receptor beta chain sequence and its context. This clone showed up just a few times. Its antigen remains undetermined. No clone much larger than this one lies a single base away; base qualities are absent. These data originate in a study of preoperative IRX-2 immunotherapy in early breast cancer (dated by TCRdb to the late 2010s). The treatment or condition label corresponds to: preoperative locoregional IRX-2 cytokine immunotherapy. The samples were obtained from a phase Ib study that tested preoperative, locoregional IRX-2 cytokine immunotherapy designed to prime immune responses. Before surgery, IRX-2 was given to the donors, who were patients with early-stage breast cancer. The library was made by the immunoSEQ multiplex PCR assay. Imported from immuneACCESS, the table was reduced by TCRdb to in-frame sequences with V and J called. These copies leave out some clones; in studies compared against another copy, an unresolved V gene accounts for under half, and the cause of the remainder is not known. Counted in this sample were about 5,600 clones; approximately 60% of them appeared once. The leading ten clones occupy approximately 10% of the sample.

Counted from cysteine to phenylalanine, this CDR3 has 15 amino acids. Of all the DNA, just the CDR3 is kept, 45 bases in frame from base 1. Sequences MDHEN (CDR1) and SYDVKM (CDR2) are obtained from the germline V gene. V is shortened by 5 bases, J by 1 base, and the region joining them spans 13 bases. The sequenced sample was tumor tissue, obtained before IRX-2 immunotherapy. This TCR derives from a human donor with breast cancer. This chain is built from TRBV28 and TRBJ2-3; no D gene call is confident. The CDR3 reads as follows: CASSRLRLGTDTQYF. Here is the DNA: TGTGCCAGCAGTCGCCTCCGCTTGGGCACAGATACGCAGTATTTT. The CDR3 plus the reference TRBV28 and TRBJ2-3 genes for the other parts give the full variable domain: DVKVTQSSRYLVKRTGEKVFLECVQDMDHENMFWYRQDPGLGLRLIYFSYDVKMKEKGDIPEGYSVSREKKERFSLILESASTNQTSMYLCASSRLRLGTDTQYFGPGTRLTVL.